This TCR beta chain was observed in a study of CD8+ T cells in alopecia areata. General study points: Compared with normal scalp, lesional scalp had higher clonality and more expanded CD8+ clones.

With regard to this clone: What it recognizes is unknown.

There are 16 residues in the CDR3. Trimming removed 0 bases from V and 6 bases from J, with 18 bases in between. Germline CDR1 and CDR2: LGHNA and YSLEER. RNA extraction was followed by reverse transcription into cDNA, which acted as the sequencing template. Sequencing used immunoSEQ multiplex PCR; TCRdb keeps in-frame clones, though not all of them. The sample consists of 50,000 to 70,000 clones, about 44% of them appearing once. The sample taken for sequencing was NKG2D-low CD8+ T cells sorted from blood. The chain links TRBV4-3 to TRBJ2-7, with D maybe TRBD1 (6 bases). This TCR was recovered from a human donor with alopecia areata. The CDR3 DNA follows: TGCGCCAGCAGCCAAGATCGGACAGCCCCTGCCGCCGAGCAGTACTTC. This encodes CASSQDRTAPAAEQYF.